A selection of T cell receptor beta chains follows, all from one sample in a study of blood T cells in healthy people across ages. TCRdb ran MiXCR on the 5' RACE reads and lists one entry per CDR3 protein. This sample has more than 800,000 distinct CDR3 sequences, with 25% to 30% found just once. Sequenced material: blood. The receptors were gathered from a woman aged 80 or older in good health. Each CDR3 is given with its conserved first and last residue. A D gene is named only where the DNA matches it firmly. Clone size is given for some rows only: seen once, a few or many times, or a class if the clone is expanded.

j_call v_call d_call clone_size cdr3_aa cdr3_nt
TRBJ2-6 TRBV4-1 TRBD1 many CASSQGQGAGANVLTF TGCGCCAGCAGCCAAGGACAGGGGGCTGGGGCCAACGTCCTGACTTTC
TRBJ1-5 TRBV2 . few CASRREGGSNQPQHF TGTGCCAGCCGGAGAGAGGGAGGGTCGAATCAGCCCCAGCATTTT
TRBJ1-1 TRBV15 . few CATTSIGASWQVDEAFF TGTGCCACCACCTCAATTGGGGCGAGCTGGCAGGTTGATGAAGCTTTCTTT
TRBJ2-3 TRBV4-3 TRBD2 . CASSSIAGQQTDTQYF TGCGCCAGCAGCTCCATAGCGGGCCAGCAAACAGATACGCAGTATTTT
TRBJ1-6 TRBV12-3/TRBV12-4 . many CASSSNRESGSPLHF TGTGCCAGCAGTTCCAACAGGGAATCGGGGTCACCCCTCCACTTT
TRBJ2-3 TRBV4-2 TRBD2 . CASSQEGLAGGTDTQYF TGTGCCAGCAGCCAAGAGGGGCTAGCGGGAGGCACAGATACGCAGTATTTT
TRBJ2-6 TRBV3-1 . many CASSQDGGIAGANVLTF TGTGCCAGCAGCCAAGACGGGGGTATCGCTGGGGCCAACGTCCTGACTTTC
TRBJ1-1 TRBV7-9 TRBD1 . CASSSPWGQGTEAFF TGTGCCAGCAGCTCCCCTTGGGGACAGGGGACTGAAGCTTTCTTT
TRBJ2-4 TRBV7-2 . . CASSLPGQGKGNIQYF TGTGCCAGCAGCTTACCCGGGCAGGGTAAAGGCAACATTCAGTACTTC
TRBJ2-3 TRBV3-1 . many CASSQQNTQYF TGTGCCAGCAGCCAACAGAATACGCAGTATTTT
TRBJ2-1 TRBV7-9 . many CASARVLDEQFF TGTGCCAGCGCGAGGGTTCTAGATGAGCAGTTCTTC
TRBJ2-1 TRBV20-1 . few CSASDLMGRRNEQFF TGCAGTGCTAGTGATTTAATGGGCAGACGAAATGAGCAGTTCTTC
TRBJ2-5 TRBV11-3 . many CASSLGGDTIKTQYF TGTGCCAGCAGCTTGGGGGGGGACACCATCAAGACCCAGTACTTC
TRBJ2-3 TRBV24-1 TRBD1 many CATSDPGQGTDTQYF TGTGCCACCAGTGATCCGGGACAGGGCACAGATACGCAGTATTTT
TRBJ2-5 TRBV20-1 . many CSARDLLETQYF TGCAGTGCTAGAGATCTACTTGAGACCCAGTACTTC
TRBJ1-6 TRBV14 TRBD1 . CASSLTGEIRPLHF TGTGCCAGCAGCCTAACAGGGGAAATTCGGCCCCTCCACTTT
TRBJ2-4 TRBV24-1 TRBD1 many CATIVGTPCDREYIQYF TGTGCCACCATCGTCGGAACCCCCTGCGACAGGGAATACATTCAGTACTTC
TRBJ1-3 TRBV2 TRBD1 . CASSAGQVGNTIYF TGTGCCAGCAGCGCCGGACAGGTGGGAAACACCATATATTTT
TRBJ1-5 TRBV15 . few CATSRGQTNQPQHF TGTGCCACCAGCAGAGGACAGACGAATCAGCCCCAGCATTTT
TRBJ2-7 TRBV12-3/TRBV12-4 TRBD2 many CASTLAGGYEQYF TGTGCCAGCACCCTAGCGGGGGGTTACGAGCAGTACTTC
TRBJ2-3 TRBV6-1 TRBD2 few CANSGGLAGGRGQYF TGTGCCAACTCTGGAGGACTAGCGGGGGGGCGAGGGCAGTATTTT
TRBJ1-2 TRBV4-3 . few CASSLTTEGRGTGYTF TGCGCCAGCAGCCTGACGACCGAGGGCAGAGGGACCGGCTACACCTTC
TRBJ1-2 TRBV9 . many CASSVGTTYGYTF TGTGCCAGCAGCGTAGGGACAACTTATGGCTACACCTTC
TRBJ1-3 TRBV12-3/TRBV12-4 . many CASSLRDDPGNTIYF TGTGCCAGCAGTCTACGGGACGACCCTGGAAACACCATATATTTT
TRBJ1-5 TRBV3-1 . few CASSLSPGSNQPQHF TGTGCCAGCAGCCTAAGCCCAGGTTCAAATCAGCCCCAGCATTTT
TRBJ2-3 TRBV18 . . CANSLQGIGDTQYF TGTGCCAACTCACTACAGGGCATCGGAGATACGCAGTATTTT
TRBJ2-3 TRBV30 TRBD2 . CAWSAHREGATDTQYF TGTGCCTGGAGTGCACACCGGGAGGGTGCCACAGATACGCAGTATTTT
TRBJ1-2 TRBV2 . once CASSEVHNYGYTF TGTGCCAGCAGTGAGGTCCATAACTATGGCTACACCTTC
TRBJ2-5 TRBV9 . many CASSPFGGTFQETQYF TGTGCCAGCTCCCCCTTTGGCGGCACTTTCCAAGAGACCCAGTACTTC
TRBJ2-7 TRBV12-3/TRBV12-4 TRBD1 many CASSLEGQGPYEQYF TGTGCCAGCAGTTTAGAGGGACAGGGGCCTTACGAGCAGTACTTC
TRBJ2-1 TRBV3-1 TRBD1 many CASSKRGQGAGNEQFF TGTGCCAGCAGCAAGAGGGGACAGGGGGCTGGTAATGAGCAGTTCTTC
TRBJ2-3 TRBV18 . . CASSPPIGDSGYDTQYF TGTGCCAGCTCACCACCGATCGGAGACAGCGGATACGATACGCAGTATTTT
TRBJ1-5 TRBV20-1 . many CSANEGAFRPQHF TGCAGTGCTAACGAGGGCGCATTTCGGCCCCAGCATTTT
TRBJ2-5 TRBV28 TRBD2 many CASGAGGSNQETQYF TGTGCCAGTGGGGCGGGGGGGAGTAACCAAGAGACCCAGTACTTC
TRBJ2-3 TRBV7-9 . many CASSLAHGGTDTQYF TGTGCCAGCAGCTTAGCGCATGGGGGCACAGATACGCAGTATTTT
TRBJ2-7 TRBV5-1 TRBD2 . CASSLAALAGVDEQYF TGCGCCAGCAGCTTGGCGGCCCTAGCGGGAGTAGACGAGCAGTACTTC
TRBJ1-1 TRBV20-1 . few CSATGGRKNTEAFF TGCAGTGCAACGGGGGGCAGGAAGAACACTGAAGCTTTCTTT
TRBJ1-2 TRBV7-2 . . CACNLIGGDYGYTF TGTGCCTGCAACCTGATAGGTGGGGACTATGGCTACACCTTC
TRBJ1-2 TRBV7-9 . many CASSLTTNNYGYTF TGTGCCAGCAGCTTGACAACCAATAACTATGGCTACACCTTC